This entry features one TCR beta chain sequence. Germline V gene sequence: CDR1 MNHEY, CDR2 SMNVEV (reference sequence). The CDR3 is 16 residues long. The V end lost 2 bases, the J end lost 2 bases, and 15 bases lay between the germline ends. The data stem from a study of blood T cell repertoires in COVID-19. Study information: Donors in the United States, Italy and Spain gave samples during acute or convalescent COVID-19. In each case, the material was cDNA or gDNA derived from T cells, B-cell-depleted T cells, or PBMCs.

Sequencing was performed with immunoSEQ multiplex PCR; in TCRdb, only in-frame clones are kept and a portion is missing. This sample has 70,000 or so clones, with approximately 90% found just once. Sequencing was done on a sample of peripheral blood. This receptor was taken from a human donor in a cohort sampled during active COVID-19. This chain connects TRBV27 to TRBJ1-1; D is unresolved. CDR3 nucleotides: TGTGCCAGCAGTTTAAGTCATCAGACATCTAACACTGAAGCTTTCTTT. Protein: CASSLSHQTSNTEAFF.